The source of this TCR beta chain is a study of blood T cell repertoires in COVID-19. Study information: Nucleic acid was either cDNA or gDNA, and it came from T cells, B-cell-depleted T cells, or PBMCs.

The method was immunoSEQ multiplex PCR; TCRdb's version includes in-frame clones alone and lacks a portion of them. In the table there are 350,000 or so clones, around 85% of which are singletons. Participants were placed into cohorts based on the clinical history they reported. After removal of 3 bases from V and 5 bases from J, the junction contained 6 bases not matched to a gene. The CDR3 consists of 15 residues. The germline V gene encodes CDR1 MDHEN and CDR2 SYDVKM. V and J are TRBV28 and TRBJ2-1; TRBD1 matches 8 bases. The sample taken for sequencing was PBMCs or T cells enriched from blood (not recorded which). The receptor's source is a woman between 40 and 50 years old with acute COVID-19. The CDR3: CASSFRTGHNNEQFF. The CDR3 bases are TGTGCCAGCAGTTTCCGGACAGGGCACAACAATGAGCAGTTCTTC. Full variable domain (rest looked up from reference TRBV28 and TRBJ2-1): DVKVTQSSRYLVKRTGEKVFLECVQDMDHENMFWYRQDPGLGLRLIYFSYDVKMKEKGDIPEGYSVSREKKERFSLILESASTNQTSMYLCASSFRTGHNNEQFFGPGTRLTVL.